A single sample is the source of the 22 T cell receptor beta chains below, sequenced in a study of blood T cell repertoires in COVID-19. Repertoires were generated with immunoSEQ multiplex PCR, while TCRdb's copy carries only in-frame clones and drops some. Among 150,000 to 180,000 clones, 70% to 85% were seen once, and the ten largest hold 25% to 35%. Sample: peripheral blood. The receptors were gathered from a woman aged 55-69 years with acute or convalescent COVID-19.

This clone occurred once. This chain links TRBV19 with TRBJ2-1; 13 positions match TRBD2. CDR3 length: 14 residues. Germline values: CDR1 LNHDA, CDR2 SQIVND (reference sequence). The J segment lost 6 bases and the V segment lost 6 bases, leaving 2 bases of the junction unmatched. The DNA of the CDR3 is TGTGCCAGTAGGGGACTAGCGGGGCCCAATGAGCAGTTCTTC. Residues: CASRGLAGPNEQFF. Looking up the rest from reference TRBV19 and TRBJ2-1 gives the full variable domain: DGGITQSPKYLFRKEGQNVTLSCEQNLNHDAMYWYRQDPGQGLRLIYYSQIVNDFQKGDIAEGYSVSREKKESFPLTVTSAQKNPTAFYLCASRGLAGPNEQFFGPGTRLTVL.

The chain links TRBV19 to TRBJ2-2; 8 nucleotides align to TRBD1. The CDR3 loop spans 15 amino acids. Unmatched junction bases numbered 7, after V lost 6 bases and J lost 4 bases. CDR1 LNHDA and CDR2 SQIVND come from the germline V gene (reference sequence). CDR3 nucleotides: TGTGCCAGTAGGATGAGGACAGGGTTCACCGGGGAGCTGTTTTTT. Protein: CASRMRTGFTGELFF.

Concerning this clone: Other DNA sequences within the sample encode an identical CDR3. The rearrangement links TRBV5-1 to TRBJ1-5, with D tentatively TRBD1 (5 bases). CDR3 size: 14 residues. CDR1 and CDR2 (germline): SGHRS, YFSETQ. V was clipped by 2 bases and J by 5 bases, with 11 bases between them. The CDR3 sequence: CASSFQGGDQPQHF. The CDR3 bases are TGCGCCAGCAGCTTCCAGGGAGGGGATCAGCCCCAGCATTTT.

The rearrangement uses TRBV19 and TRBJ2-2, with 7 bases that match TRBD1. The CDR3 length is 14 residues. Trimming removed 3 bases from V and 4 bases from J; junction bases left unmatched: 2. Germline V gene lookup returns CDR1 LNHDA and CDR2 SQIVND (reference sequence). In DNA, the CDR3 is TGTGCCAGTAGTATGACAGGGCCCACCGGGGAGCTGTTTTTT. Translated: CASSMTGPTGELFF.

The chain joins TRBV28 to TRBJ1-2; TRBD1 matches at 11 bases. CDR3 size: 15 residues. Germline CDR1 reads MDHEN; CDR2 reads SYDVKM. Trimming at V came to 6 bases and at J to 8 bases, leaving 11 bases not matched to a gene. CDR3 protein: CASRIGQGAVQGYTF. The CDR3 DNA is TGTGCCAGCAGGATCGGACAGGGGGCAGTTCAGGGCTACACCTTC.

The gene calls are TRBV5-1 and TRBJ1-2, with D uncertain. The ends were cut back, 6 bases at V and 1 base at J, with 7 bases in the middle. In germline, CDR1 is SGHRS, CDR2 YFSETQ. The CDR3 consists of 12 residues. The CDR3 sequence: CASKADNYGYTF. CDR3 DNA: TGCGCCAGCAAGGCGGATAACTATGGCTACACCTTC.

This clone was counted between two and nine times. The V and J genes are TRBV11-2 and TRBJ1-2; 9 positions agree with TRBD1. Looked up from germline, CDR1 is SGHAT and CDR2 is FQNNGV. With 5 bases clipped from V and 6 bases from J, the junction kept 7 bases outside the gene matches. The CDR3 is 14 amino acids. In nucleotides, the CDR3 is TGTGCCAGCAGCCGAAACCGGGACAGGGATGGCTACACCTTC. Protein product: CASSRNRDRDGYTF.

The chain employs TRBV30 and TRBJ2-6, with D maybe TRBD2 (7 bases). Trimming stripped 5 bases from V and 0 bases from J, with 17 bases between. From germline, CDR1 is GTSNPN and CDR2 SVGIG (reference sequence). The CDR3 extends over 17 amino acids. The CDR3 DNA reads as TGTGCCTGGTTAGGGGGGGGACTCTTCTCTGGGGCCAACGTCCTGACTTTC. Amino acids: CAWLGGGLFSGANVLTF.

This clone was detected only a few times. The chain recombines TRBV6-6 with TRBJ2-4; D perhaps matches TRBD1 (6 bases). CDR1 MNHNY and CDR2 SVGAGI come from the germline V gene (reference sequence). Trimming left V 4 bases short and J 6 bases short, with 19 bases between. The CDR3 is 16 residues long. The CDR3 DNA reads TGTGCCAGCAGTTCTCTGCGGGCAGGGGTGACAAACATTCAGTACTTC. It encodes CASSSLRAGVTNIQYF.

The J gene is TRBJ2-7, the V gene TRBV19, with 16 bases identical to TRBD2. V shed 5 bases, J shed 4 bases, and the junction held 11 bases outside the gene matches. The CDR3 loop spans 18 amino acids. Germline V gives CDR1 LNHDA, CDR2 SQIVND (reference sequence). CDR3 sequence: CASSPLRGLAGGPYEQYF. CDR3 DNA: TGTGCCAGTAGTCCTTTACGGGGACTAGCGGGGGGGCCGTACGAGCAGTACTTC.

The V gene is TRBV2, the J gene TRBJ2-5, with D possibly being TRBD1 (6 bases). The germline gives CDR1 SNHLY, CDR2 FYNNEI. V was trimmed by 8 bases and J by 4 bases, leaving 14 bases between them. CDR3 length equals 13 residues. The chain's CDR3 is CASGFTTGETQYF. The DNA of the CDR3 is TGTGCCAGCGGATTCACGACAGGAGAGACCCAGTACTTC.

The chain joins TRBV10-2 to TRBJ1-4; TRBD1 might be the D (6 bases). The CDR3 runs to 16 residues. With 0 bases removed from V and 3 bases from J, the gap between germline ends came to 11 bases. The germline gives CDR1 WSHSY, CDR2 SAAADI. In DNA form, the CDR3 reads TGCGCCAGCAGTGAGTCCGGCAGGGGTCCTAATGAAAAACTGTTTTTT. Amino acids: CASSESGRGPNEKLFF.

V and J are TRBV3-1 (or the pseudogene TRBV3-2) and TRBJ2-5; the match to TRBD2 covers 8 bases. The ends lost 2 bases at V and 5 bases at J; junction bases unmatched: 7. The V gene's germline CDR1 is LGHDT and CDR2 YNNKEL (reference sequence). The CDR3 runs 15 residues. CDR3 sequence (DNA): TGTGCCAGCAGCCAAACAGCGGGGGTCCGGGAGACCCAGTACTTC. Translated: CASSQTAGVRETQYF.

There are a few counts of this clone. The V and J genes are TRBV5-4 and TRBJ1-1; 9 positions agree with TRBD1. Germline V gene data show CDR1 as SGHNT and CDR2 as YYREEE (reference sequence). The CDR3 is 15 residues long. V lost 1 base to trimming and J lost 4 bases; unmatched junction nucleotides: 5. The CDR3 reads CASSLRTGVGTEAFF. In nucleotides, the CDR3 is TGTGCCAGCAGCTTGAGGACAGGGGTTGGCACTGAAGCTTTCTTT. Together with reference TRBV5-4 and TRBJ1-1, the CDR3 gives the full variable domain: ETGVTQSPTHLIKTRGQQVTLRCSSQSGHNTVSWYQQALGQGPQFIFQYYREEENGRGNFPPRFSGLQFPNYSSELNVNALELDDSALYLCASSLRTGVGTEAFFGQGTRLTVV.

Concerning this clone itself: Other nucleotide sequences from this sample produce the same CDR3. This CDR3 is CASSLGINTEAFF. Written as DNA, the CDR3 is TGTGCCAGCAGCTTAGGCATTAACACTGAAGCTTTCTTT. V usage is TRBV7-3 and J usage is TRBJ1-1; D remains ambiguous. CDR1 and CDR2 from the germline V gene are SGHTA and FQGTGA. This CDR3 has 13 amino acids. Trimming stripped 2 bases from V and 2 bases from J, with 6 bases between.

The chain recombines TRBV29-1 with TRBJ1-1; a possible D gene is TRBD1 (5 bases). The germline V and J ends were trimmed by 4 bases and 0 bases, with 15 bases remaining between them. The CDR3 covers 15 residues. CDR1 SQVTM and CDR2 ANQGSEA come from the germline V gene. This CDR3 is CSVVRAGRMNTEAFF. The CDR3 coding sequence is TGCAGCGTTGTTAGGGCGGGACGGATGAACACTGAAGCTTTCTTT.

The V gene is TRBV2, the J gene TRBJ1-5; a weak D match, TRBD1 (6 bases). Germline V CDR1 and CDR2: SNHLY, FYNNEI. This CDR3 region has 15 residues. V was cut by 7 bases and J by 0 bases, with 13 bases left in between. The CDR3: CASKGDRYSNQPQHF. CDR3 DNA sequence: TGTGCCAGCAAGGGTGACAGGTATAGCAATCAGCCCCAGCATTTT.

V and J are TRBV5-1 and TRBJ1-2; TRBD1 matches at 7 bases. The CDR3 spans 14 residues. Germline assignment: CDR1 SGHRS and CDR2 YFSETQ. The V segment lost 4 bases and the J segment 7 bases; nucleotides outside the gene matches: 10. The CDR3 loop is CASSPPTGSAGYTF. The CDR3 nucleotides read TGCGCCAGCAGCCCACCGACAGGGTCGGCTGGCTACACCTTC.

This chain links TRBV6-6 with TRBJ1-2; 9 nucleotides match TRBD1. The germline CDR1 and CDR2 sequences are MNHNY and SVGAGI (reference sequence). J gave up 7 bases and V 5 bases, and 5 bases lay outside the gene matches. The CDR3 runs 13 residues. The CDR3 region has the DNA TGTGCCAGCAGTACGGGACAGGGAAGTGGCTACACCTTC. It is translated as CASSTGQGSGYTF.

The chain has TRBV3-1 (or the pseudogene TRBV3-2) and TRBJ1-4; 9 bases are a match to TRBD1. V lost 4 bases, J lost 8 bases, and 5 bases stayed unmatched. The germline gives CDR1 LGHDT, CDR2 YNNKEL (reference sequence). CDR3 length: 14 residues. CDR3 nucleotides: TGTGCCAGCAGCCCCGGGACAGGGAGGGAAAAACTGTTTTTT. Translation: CASSPGTGREKLFF.

This sequence joins TRBV7-6 and TRBJ1-4; D is uncertain. CDR1 is SGHVS, CDR2 FNYEAQ, per germline. The V gene lost 4 bases and the J gene lost 2 bases, with 17 bases spanning the gap. CDR3 length: 17 residues. The CDR3 here is CASSSRPLEATNEKLFF. Here the CDR3 DNA reads TGTGCCAGCAGCTCCAGGCCCCTCGAAGCCACTAATGAAAAACTGTTTTTT.

This clone came up a few times. The chain employs TRBV10-1 and TRBJ1-6; 7 positions agree with TRBD1. The CDR3 extends over 15 amino acids. Germline CDR1 reads WNHNN; CDR2 reads SYGVQD (reference sequence). V shed 0 bases and J 7 bases; nucleotides not matched to a gene: 3. In nucleotides, the CDR3 is TGCGCCAGCAGTGAGTCGGGACAGAAGAATTCACCCCTCCACTTT. Residues: CASSESGQKNSPLHF.